The 27 T cell receptor beta chains listed next were all sequenced from one sample in a study of T-cell reconstitution after alpha-beta-depleted transplantation in children. Preparing the TCRbeta library involved the use of unique molecular identifiers. TCRdb used MiXCR to reprocess the PCR reads, holding one entry per CDR3 protein. The table has around 340,000 distinct CDR3 sequences, 13% seen once. Sequenced material: PBMCs, taken from the stem cell graft. All receptors derive from a human donor who donated a stem cell graft to a child with Fanconi anemia.

In this sample, this clonotype turned up many times. The chain is built from TRBV7-2 and TRBJ2-1; D is unresolved. The CDR3 covers 13 residues. V lost 0 bases, J lost 5 bases, and 5 bases lay in between. Germline V gene lookup returns CDR1 SGHTA and CDR2 FQGNSA. The CDR3 reads CASSLAKDNEQFF. Written as DNA, the CDR3 is TGTGCCAGCAGCTTAGCGAAGGACAATGAGCAGTTCTTC.

This clonotype was recorded a few times. This chain connects TRBV10-3 to TRBJ2-3; perhaps TRBD2 as D (6 bases). The CDR3 is 15 residues long. The V gene lost 4 bases and the J gene lost 2 bases, with 13 bases spanning the gap. Germline-derived CDR1 and CDR2 are ENHRY and SYGVKD. For the CDR3, the DNA is TGTGCCATCAGTGTAGATGGAGGGGACACAGATACGCAGTATTTT. Translated, it gives CAISVDGGDTDTQYF.

This clonotype has just a few counts. The chain has TRBV29-1 and TRBJ2-2; D call uncertain. This CDR3 has 14 residues. CDR1 is SQVTM, CDR2 ANQGSEA, per germline. Deletions cut 0 bases from V and 7 bases from J, with 12 bases between. This chain's CDR3 is CSVEDRKKIGELFF. As DNA, the CDR3 is TGCAGCGTTGAAGATCGGAAAAAAATCGGGGAGCTGTTTTTT.

This clonotype was counted at least ten times. The chain joins TRBV12-3 or TRBV12-4 to TRBJ2-5; perhaps TRBD1 as D (7 bases). Trimming took off 7 bases at V and 5 bases at J, with 17 bases between the two ends. The CDR3 consists of 14 residues. The CDR3 reads CASTNRGGGETQYF. CDR3 nucleotide sequence: TGTGCCAGCACGAACAGGGGTGGAGGGGAGACCCAGTACTTC.

This clonotype was recorded a few times. The chain links TRBV9 to TRBJ2-5; TRBD1 matches at 8 bases. The CDR3 spans 15 residues. V was pared by 3 bases and J by 4 bases, with 8 bases of the junction left unmatched. Per the germline V gene, CDR1 is SGDLS and CDR2 is YYNGEE. CDR3 amino acids: CASSGWTGWVETQYF. As DNA, the CDR3 is TGTGCCAGCAGCGGCTGGACAGGGTGGGTAGAGACCCAGTACTTC.

The rearrangement links TRBV29-1 to TRBJ2-5, with TRBD1 as a possible D gene (6 bases). The germline V gene encodes CDR1 SQVTM and CDR2 ANQGSEA. This CDR3 comprises 10 residues. Trimming left V 2 bases short and J 9 bases short, with 7 bases between. In DNA, the CDR3 is TGCAGCGTTGAAAAGGGGGCCCAGTACTTC. This codes for CSVEKGAQYF.

This clonotype has ten or more counts. The chain joins TRBV28 to TRBJ2-2; maybe TRBD1 (5 bases). The CDR3 has 14 amino acids. The V end was cut by 9 bases, the J end by 1 base, with 12 bases between. Germline V lookup: CDR1 MDHEN, CDR2 SYDVKM. The CDR3 sequence: CASNTQGNTGELFF. As DNA, the CDR3 is TGTGCCAGTAACACTCAGGGGAACACCGGGGAGCTGTTTTTT. Full variable domain (outside the CDR3, taken from reference TRBV28 and TRBJ2-2): DVKVTQSSRYLVKRTGEKVFLECVQDMDHENMFWYRQDPGLGLRLIYFSYDVKMKEKGDIPEGYSVSREKKERFSLILESASTNQTSMYLCASNTQGNTGELFFGEGSRLTVL.

This clonotype has a handful of counts. The genes are TRBV4-3 and TRBJ2-7, with 7 bases lining up with TRBD1. With 8 bases clipped from V and 2 bases from J, the junction kept 6 bases outside the gene matches. The length of the CDR3 is 13 residues. The germline CDR1 and CDR2 sequences are LGHNA and YSLEER. The CDR3 DNA reads TGCGCCAGCTCTTCGACAGGGACCTACGAGCAGTACTTC. This encodes CASSSTGTYEQYF.

Many counts were recorded for this clonotype. The V and J genes are TRBV30 and TRBJ2-7, with D uncertain. This CDR3 has 14 residues. From germline, CDR1 is GTSNPN and CDR2 SVGIG (reference sequence). V was cut by 0 bases and J by 9 bases, with 18 bases left in between. The CDR3 sequence is CAWSVPGFRGGQYF. In DNA form, the CDR3 reads TGTGCCTGGAGTGTACCCGGGTTTCGTGGCGGGCAGTACTTC.

CDR3 bases: TGTGCCTGGAGCTTAGGGCTGTCCACAGATACGCAGTATTTT. This sequence encodes CAWSLGLSTDTQYF. The chain is built from TRBV30 and TRBJ2-3, with D uncertain. The germline V and J ends were trimmed by 3 bases and 2 bases, with 12 bases remaining between them. Germline loops: CDR1 GTSNPN, CDR2 SVGIG (reference sequence). The CDR3 has 14 residues.

This clonotype was seen only a few times. The V and J genes are TRBV12-3 or TRBV12-4 and TRBJ2-5; 9 bases are shared with TRBD2. The CDR3 totals 16 residues. V trimming: 3 bases; J trimming: 8 bases; junction bases outside the gene matches: 13. CDR3 loop: CASSFSSGVLGGTQYF. The DNA of the CDR3 is TGTGCCAGCAGTTTTTCTAGCGGGGTCCTCGGGGGAACCCAGTACTTC.

V is TRBV6-2 or TRBV6-3 and J is TRBJ2-7; D is perhaps TRBD1 (5 bases). V lost 7 bases to trimming and J lost 1 base, with 23 bases between them. Germline V CDR1 and CDR2: MNHEY, SVGEGT. This CDR3 has 17 residues. CDR3 in amino acids: CASTVSTLRGSSYEQYF. CDR3 bases: TGTGCCAGCACGGTATCAACACTAAGGGGAAGTTCCTACGAGCAGTACTTC.

This clonotype occurred a few times. This sequence joins TRBV27 and TRBJ2-6; 7 bases map to TRBD2. V lost 7 bases to trimming and J lost 0 bases; unmatched junction nucleotides: 9. The CDR3 spans 17 residues. Looked up from germline, CDR1 is MNHEY and CDR2 is SMNVEV (reference sequence). CDR3 region: CASTLIGRGSGANVLTF. The CDR3 bases are TGTGCCAGCACCCTTATAGGGAGGGGCTCTGGGGCCAACGTCCTGACTTTC.

The V and J genes are TRBV5-6 and TRBJ1-3; 8 positions agree with TRBD1. The CDR3 is 15 amino acids. J gave up 3 bases and V 2 bases, and 4 bases lay outside the gene matches. Germline V gives CDR1 SGHDT, CDR2 YYEEEE. CDR3 region: CASSFTGGNGNTIYF. The CDR3 DNA follows: TGTGCCAGCAGCTTCACAGGGGGTAATGGAAACACCATATATTTT.

This clonotype was detected a few times. The genes are TRBV2 and TRBJ2-7; D is perhaps TRBD1 (5 bases). The CDR3 is made up of 12 amino acids. The V end was cut by 7 bases, the J end by 2 bases, with 9 bases between. Germline values: CDR1 SNHLY, CDR2 FYNNEI. DNA of the CDR3: TGTGCCAGCACTGGGGCACCCTACGAGCAGTACGTC. Translating gives CASTGAPYEQYV.

This clonotype was seen only a few times. This sequence joins TRBV6-1 and TRBJ1-1, with D uncertain. This CDR3 region has 15 residues. CDR1 and CDR2 from the germline V gene are MNHNS and SASEGT. Trimming stripped 1 base from V and 0 bases from J, with 9 bases between. CDR3 coding DNA: TGTGCCAGCAGTGAAGGGTCGGGAATGAACACTGAAGCTTTCTTT. It encodes CASSEGSGMNTEAFF.

The chain employs TRBV4-2 and TRBJ1-1; D unclear. Germline loops: CDR1 LGHNA, CDR2 YNFKEQ. Trimming removed 1 base from V and 1 base from J, with 7 bases in between. The CDR3 runs to 14 residues. CDR3 coding DNA: TGTGCCAGCAGCCAAGCGGAGGGGAACACTGAAGCTTTCTTT. It yields the protein CASSQAEGNTEAFF.

This clonotype has at least ten counts. The chain uses TRBV5-1 and TRBJ1-4; D ambiguous. The CDR3 is 13 residues long. Germline V CDR1 and CDR2: SGHRS, YFSETQ. Trimming cost V 1 base and J 5 bases, with 6 bases left between them. CDR3 region: CASSLWQNEKLFF. CDR3 DNA sequence: TGCGCCAGCAGCTTGTGGCAGAATGAAAAACTGTTTTTT.

This clonotype was detected a few times. The chain has TRBV7-9 and TRBJ2-7, with TRBD1 matching 8 bases. This CDR3 contains 14 residues. V lost 0 bases to trimming and J lost 7 bases; unmatched junction nucleotides: 5. Germline CDR1 is SEHNR and CDR2 is FQNEAQ (reference sequence). The DNA for the CDR3 is TGTGCCAGCAGCTTAGCGGACAGGGTGGGTGAGCAGTACTTC. Its translation: CASSLADRVGEQYF. Full variable domain (missing parts from reference TRBV7-9 and TRBJ2-7): DTGVSQNPRHKITKRGQNVTFRCDPISEHNRLYWYRQTLGQGPEFLTYFQNEAQLEKSRLLSDRFSAERPKGSFSTLEIQRTEQGDSAMYLCASSLADRVGEQYFGPGTRLTVT.

The J gene is TRBJ2-1, the V gene TRBV5-4; 9 bases are shared with TRBD1. The trim removed 4 bases at V and 4 bases at J, leaving 9 bases unmatched. The germline CDR1 and CDR2 sequences are SGHNT and YYREEE (reference sequence). The CDR3 is 16 amino acids. CDR3 in amino acids: CASSLDSGTGYNEQFF. CDR3 in DNA: TGTGCCAGCAGCCTAGACTCCGGGACAGGGTACAATGAGCAGTTCTTC.

In this sample, this clonotype turned up a few times. This sequence joins TRBV6-2 or TRBV6-3 and TRBJ1-2; D is perhaps TRBD1 (5 bases). Germline CDR1 MNHEY, CDR2 SVGEGT. The length of the CDR3 is 21 residues. The germline V and J ends were trimmed by 0 bases and 3 bases, with 29 bases remaining between them. CDR3 coding DNA: TGTGCCAGCAGTTACTCGGGTCGCCGGTTGGGAGCAGGGTGGGGGGACTATGGCTACACCTTC. This gives the protein CASSYSGRRLGAGWGDYGYTF.

V usage is TRBV7-2 and J usage is TRBJ1-1, with 7 nucleotides matching TRBD1. Germline lookup yields CDR1 SGHTA and CDR2 FQGNSA. V was pared by 5 bases and J by 11 bases, with 11 bases of the junction left unmatched. The CDR3 consists of 13 residues. The CDR3 nucleotides are TGTGCCAGCAGCACACGACAGGGCGGTTTTGCTTTCTTT. Protein: CASSTRQGGFAFF.

J is TRBJ2-1 and V is TRBV6-1; 14 nucleotides align to TRBD2. V was pared by 5 bases and J by 6 bases, with 6 bases of the junction left unmatched. Per the germline V gene, CDR1 is MNHNS and CDR2 is SASEGT. The CDR3 runs 16 residues. The CDR3 DNA reads TGTGCCAGCAGTCGAGCGGGACTAGCGGGGGTCAATGAGCAGTTCTTC. Its translation is CASSRAGLAGVNEQFF.

This clonotype was counted between two and nine times. The gene calls are TRBV7-2 and TRBJ1-1; 9 bases match TRBD1. Looked up from germline, CDR1 is SGHTA and CDR2 is FQGNSA. J gave up 11 bases and V 5 bases, and 15 bases lay outside the gene matches. The CDR3 is 15 amino acids. Here the CDR3 reads CASSPGTGIQAWAFF. The DNA of the CDR3 is TGTGCCAGCAGCCCCGGGACAGGGATTCAAGCGTGGGCTTTCTTT.

This clonotype was seen more than once but under ten times. The chain uses TRBV7-8 and TRBJ2-1; TRBD2 matches 7 bases. This CDR3 region has 16 residues. Trimming cost V 5 bases and J 2 bases; bases outside gene matches: 9. Germline V CDR1 and CDR2: SGHVS, FQNEAQ. The CDR3 sequence: CASSIDQAGTYNEQFF. CDR3 DNA sequence: TGTGCCAGCAGCATAGACCAAGCGGGAACCTACAATGAGCAGTTCTTC.

The V and J genes are TRBV7-2 and TRBJ1-3; a weak D match, TRBD1 (5 bases). Germline loops: CDR1 SGHTA, CDR2 FQGNSA. CDR3 length equals 16 residues. The V end lost 1 base, the J end lost 3 bases, and 13 bases lay between the germline ends. The CDR3 DNA sequence: TGTGCCAGCAGCTTAGTGGGCAGGGCAGATGGAAACACCATATATTTT. Protein: CASSLVGRADGNTIYF. Drawing the rest from reference TRBV7-2 and TRBJ1-3, the complete variable domain is GAGVSQSPSNKVTEKGKDVELRCDPISGHTALYWYRQSLGQGLEFLIYFQGNSAPDKSGLPSDRFSAERTGGSVSTLTIQRTQQEDSAVYLCASSLVGRADGNTIYFGEGSWLTVV.

This clonotype has a handful of counts. This chain uses TRBV28 with TRBJ2-3; tentatively, D is TRBD2 (7 bases). V was shortened by 2 bases and J by 5 bases, with 14 bases between the two germline ends. CDR1 is MDHEN and CDR2 is SYDVKM in the germline V gene. The CDR3 extends over 15 amino acids. The CDR3 DNA reads as TGTGCCAGCAGTTTAGGGGGGGGGCCGATAGATACGCAGTATTTT. Amino acids: CASSLGGGPIDTQYF. The full variable domain, rest sourced from reference TRBV28 and TRBJ2-3, is DVKVTQSSRYLVKRTGEKVFLECVQDMDHENMFWYRQDPGLGLRLIYFSYDVKMKEKGDIPEGYSVSREKKERFSLILESASTNQTSMYLCASSLGGGPIDTQYFGPGTRLTVL.